Here is one T cell receptor beta chain with its context. The data are from a study of blood T cell repertoires in COVID-19. In the study overall: The origin of the acute and convalescent COVID-19 samples was the United States, Italy and Spain. The analysed material was cDNA or gDNA that came from T cells, B-cell-depleted T cells, or PBMCs.

In the authors' methods: By means of reference gene primer amplification, nucleated cell counts were estimated. Sequencing was performed with immunoSEQ multiplex PCR; in TCRdb, only in-frame clones are kept and a portion is missing. V and J calls and clone size follow that table, whereas D and trimming were derived from the DNA. The sample has about 100,000 clones, about 90% seen once; the top ten hold around 5.4%. The sequenced sample was peripheral blood. The clonotype was recovered from a human donor in a cohort sampled during active COVID-19.

In DNA, the CDR3 is TGTGCCAGCAGCTTAGGCAGGATCTCTGGGGCCAACGTCCTGACTTTC. Its translation: CASSLGRISGANVLTF. This chain joins TRBV7-2 and TRBJ2-6; D unresolved. Deletions cut 1 base from V and 0 bases from J, with 7 bases between. Germline assignment: CDR1 SGHTA and CDR2 FQGNSA. The CDR3 spans 16 residues.